The rows below give T cell receptor beta chains drawn from one sample of a study of shared clonotypes between healthy human individuals. The method was immunoSEQ multiplex PCR; TCRdb's version includes in-frame clones alone and lacks a portion of them. The sample holds about 2 million clones; approximately 94% are singletons and the top ten take 0.85% to 1.2%. Input material: naive CD8+ T cells sorted from blood. The receptor source for this set is a man aged 18-30 years in good health. The CDR3 runs from the conserved cysteine through the conserved F or W. A D gene is named only where the DNA matches it firmly. Only part of the rows carry a size: once, few, many, or a class if the clone is expanded.

D gene: NA
V gene: TRBV18
J gene: TRBJ2-3
clone size: NA
CDR3 DNA: TGTGCCAGCTCCCCCCCTTCAGATACGCAGTATTTT
CDR3 protein: CASSPPSDTQYF

D gene: NA
V gene: TRBV19
J gene: TRBJ1-2
clone size: NA
CDR3 DNA: TGTGCCAGTAGTATCGCGGAAGAGGGCCTCGCCGGCTACACCTTC
CDR3 protein: CASSIAEEGLAGYTF

D gene: NA
V gene: TRBV5-6
J gene: TRBJ2-7
clone size: NA
CDR3 DNA: TGTGCCAGCAGCATCGGGAAGCCCTCCTACGAGCAGTACTTC
CDR3 protein: CASSIGKPSYEQYF

D gene: TRBD1
V gene: TRBV11-3
J gene: TRBJ2-7
clone size: NA
CDR3 DNA: TGTGCCAGCAGCTCCGGGACAGGGGGCCCGTACGAGCAGTACTTC
CDR3 protein: CASSSGTGGPYEQYF

D gene: TRBD1
V gene: TRBV4-1
J gene: TRBJ2-1
clone size: NA
CDR3 DNA: TGCGCCAGCAGCCAGGAACCGGGACAGGGCGCAACTGAGCAGTTCTTC
CDR3 protein: CASSQEPGQGATEQFF

D gene: NA
V gene: TRBV21-1
J gene: TRBJ2-3
clone size: NA
CDR3 DNA: TGTGCCAGCAGCAAAGCGTTCCCAACGGCAGATACGCAGTATTTT
CDR3 protein: CASSKAFPTADTQYF

D gene: TRBD1
V gene: TRBV19
J gene: TRBJ1-2
clone size: once
CDR3 DNA: TGTGCCAGTAGTACCCGGACAGGGGGCTCGAACTATGGCTACACCTTC
CDR3 protein: CASSTRTGGSNYGYTF

D gene: NA
V gene: TRBV27
J gene: TRBJ2-1
clone size: few
CDR3 DNA: TGTGCCAGCAGTTTAGTAGTTTACAATGAGCAGTTCTTC
CDR3 protein: CASSLVVYNEQFF

D gene: NA
V gene: TRBV11-1
J gene: TRBJ1-1
clone size: NA
CDR3 DNA: TGTGCCAGCAGTTACGGTTTAGAAGGGTGGACTGAAGCTTTCTTT
CDR3 protein: CASSYGLEGWTEAFF

D gene: NA
V gene: TRBV6-1
J gene: TRBJ2-5
clone size: NA
CDR3 DNA: TGTGCCAGCAGTGAAGCGGTCCTTCAAGAGACCCAGTACTTC
CDR3 protein: CASSEAVLQETQYF

D gene: NA
V gene: TRBV9
J gene: TRBJ2-5
clone size: NA
CDR3 DNA: TGTGCCAGCAGCCCCGACCGAGGTAGCGGTTCCGGGGAGACCCAGTACTTC
CDR3 protein: CASSPDRGSGSGETQYF

D gene: TRBD1
V gene: TRBV6-5
J gene: TRBJ2-7
clone size: NA
CDR3 DNA: TGTGCCAGCAGTTCCCGGGACAGGGCCTTCTACGAGCAGTACTTC
CDR3 protein: CASSSRDRAFYEQYF

D gene: NA
V gene: TRBV5-6
J gene: TRBJ2-3
clone size: NA
CDR3 DNA: TGTGCCAGCAGCCCTCGGAGGGCAGATACGCAGTATTTT
CDR3 protein: CASSPRRADTQYF

D gene: TRBD1
V gene: TRBV4-2
J gene: TRBJ1-5
clone size: NA
CDR3 DNA: TGTGCCAGCAGCCCCGCCTGGACAGGAAGCCTTAGCAATCAGCCCCAGCATTTT
CDR3 protein: CASSPAWTGSLSNQPQHF

D gene: NA
V gene: TRBV27
J gene: TRBJ1-2
clone size: once
CDR3 DNA: TGTGCCAGCAGTCCCAGTGAGCCCTGGCATGGCTACACCTTC
CDR3 protein: CASSPSEPWHGYTF

D gene: TRBD2
V gene: TRBV18
J gene: TRBJ2-7
clone size: NA
CDR3 DNA: TGTGCCAGCTCACCAGGGACTAGCGTGTACGAGCAGTACTTC
CDR3 protein: CASSPGTSVYEQYF

D gene: NA
V gene: TRBV30
J gene: TRBJ1-1
clone size: NA
CDR3 DNA: TGTGCCTGGAGTGTGGGGGGCGTAGGGTTCTTT
CDR3 protein: CAWSVGGVGFF

D gene: NA
V gene: TRBV9
J gene: TRBJ1-4
clone size: NA
CDR3 DNA: TGTGCCAGCAGCGACTCTTGGACCGAGAATGAAAAACTGTTTTTT
CDR3 protein: CASSDSWTENEKLFF

D gene: TRBD2
V gene: TRBV5-1
J gene: TRBJ2-3
clone size: NA
CDR3 DNA: TGCGCCAGCAGCTTGTTCGAGCGGGACACAGATACGCAGTATTTT
CDR3 protein: CASSLFERDTDTQYF

D gene: NA
V gene: TRBV7-9
J gene: TRBJ2-3
clone size: NA
CDR3 DNA: TGTGCCAGCAGCCCCAACGAATTACATGGCACGCAGTATTTT
CDR3 protein: CASSPNELHGTQYF

D gene: TRBD1
V gene: TRBV2
J gene: TRBJ1-1
clone size: NA
CDR3 DNA: TGTGCCAGCAGTAGACAGGGCAGCTCCACTGAAGCTTTCTTT
CDR3 protein: CASSRQGSSTEAFF

D gene: TRBD2
V gene: TRBV27
J gene: TRBJ2-1
clone size: NA
CDR3 DNA: TGTGCCAGCAGCTACGGGGGGGTTCACAATGAGCAGTTCTTC
CDR3 protein: CASSYGGVHNEQFF

D gene: NA
V gene: TRBV6-1
J gene: TRBJ2-7
clone size: NA
CDR3 DNA: TGTGCCAGCAGTGAAGATAGTCAGGGGGGCTACGAGCAGTACTTC
CDR3 protein: CASSEDSQGGYEQYF

D gene: NA
V gene: TRBV28
J gene: TRBJ2-1
clone size: NA
CDR3 DNA: TGTGCCAGCAGTCCCGTCGGGTCCTCCTACAATGAGCAGTTCTTC
CDR3 protein: CASSPVGSSYNEQFF

D gene: TRBD1
V gene: TRBV5-6
J gene: TRBJ2-2
clone size: NA
CDR3 DNA: TGTGCCAGCAGCTTGGGACAGGGTGTTGGGGAGCTGTTTTTT
CDR3 protein: CASSLGQGVGELFF

D gene: NA
V gene: TRBV6-6
J gene: TRBJ1-2
clone size: NA
CDR3 DNA: TGTGCCAGCAGTTACCCCAGGGACGGGACGCGATATGGCTACACCTTC
CDR3 protein: CASSYPRDGTRYGYTF

D gene: NA
V gene: TRBV5-4
J gene: TRBJ2-2
clone size: few
CDR3 DNA: TGTGCCAGCAGCTTAGGGGAGTTTGGAGGGGAGCTGTTTTTT
CDR3 protein: CASSLGEFGGELFF

D gene: NA
V gene: TRBV12-5
J gene: TRBJ2-3
clone size: NA
CDR3 DNA: TGTGCTAGTGGTTTGGTTGGGGGGACAGATACGCAGTATTTT
CDR3 protein: CASGLVGGTDTQYF

D gene: NA
V gene: TRBV9
J gene: TRBJ1-2
clone size: NA
CDR3 DNA: TGTGCCAGCAGCGGAGACTCTTATGGCTACACCTTC
CDR3 protein: CASSGDSYGYTF

D gene: TRBD2
V gene: TRBV29-1
J gene: TRBJ2-7
clone size: NA
CDR3 DNA: TGCAGCGCCCTAGCGGGGGGCCTTACCTACGAGCAGTACTTC
CDR3 protein: CSALAGGLTYEQYF

D gene: NA
V gene: TRBV28
J gene: TRBJ1-4
clone size: NA
CDR3 DNA: TGTGCCAGCAGTGCGCCGGGACAAGAAAATGAAAAACTGTTTTTT
CDR3 protein: CASSAPGQENEKLFF

D gene: NA
V gene: TRBV4-1
J gene: TRBJ2-7
clone size: NA
CDR3 DNA: TGCGCCAGCAGCCATGAGTTACCCGCCTACGAGCAGTACTTC
CDR3 protein: CASSHELPAYEQYF

D gene: NA
V gene: TRBV11-2
J gene: TRBJ2-2
clone size: NA
CDR3 DNA: TGTGCCAGCAGCTCGGGGAACACCGGGGAGCTGTTTTTT
CDR3 protein: CASSSGNTGELFF

D gene: TRBD2
V gene: TRBV7-2
J gene: TRBJ2-1
clone size: NA
CDR3 DNA: TGTGCCAGCAGCTTGAGACTAGCGGGACTGGTCGATGAGCAGTTCTTC
CDR3 protein: CASSLRLAGLVDEQFF

D gene: NA
V gene: TRBV7-6
J gene: TRBJ1-3
clone size: once
CDR3 DNA: TGTGCCAGCAGCCCCGATTGGTCTGGAAACACCATATATTTT
CDR3 protein: CASSPDWSGNTIYF

D gene: NA
V gene: TRBV28
J gene: TRBJ2-3
clone size: once
CDR3 DNA: TGTGCCACCAACCGGGACTTCACAGATACGCAGTATTTT
CDR3 protein: CATNRDFTDTQYF

D gene: NA
V gene: TRBV6-5
J gene: TRBJ1-1
clone size: NA
CDR3 DNA: TGTGCCAGCAGTTTATCCCGGGGGGGCACTGAAGCTTTCTTT
CDR3 protein: CASSLSRGGTEAFF

D gene: NA
V gene: TRBV15
J gene: TRBJ2-6
clone size: NA
CDR3 DNA: TGTGCCCAGAGAAGCTCTGGGGCCAACGTCCTGACTTTC
CDR3 protein: CAQRSSGANVLTF

D gene: NA
V gene: TRBV5-6
J gene: TRBJ2-7
clone size: once
CDR3 DNA: TGTGCCAGCAGCTTCGCCGGGACGGGGAACTACGAGCAGTACTTC
CDR3 protein: CASSFAGTGNYEQYF

D gene: NA
V gene: TRBV4-3
J gene: TRBJ2-1
clone size: NA
CDR3 DNA: TGCGCCAGCAGCCAAGACCTCGGGAGTTTCACCTACAATGAGCAGTTCTTC
CDR3 protein: CASSQDLGSFTYNEQFF